Sequencing of this T cell receptor (beta chain) was carried out in a study of cytomegalovirus exposure and HLA in healthy donors. With V trimmed by 4 bases and J by 4 bases, 7 bases remained unmatched. The CDR3 has 16 amino acids. CDR1 and CDR2 from the germline V gene are LNHNV and YYDKDF (reference sequence). General observations from the study: As was reported, the classifier diagnosed cytomegalovirus status with high specificity and sensitivity.

The PCR was carried out with 60 Vbeta primers and 13 Jbeta primers. Assay: immunoSEQ multiplex PCR; the TCRdb copy retains only in-frame clones and omits some. The data hold 150,000 to 200,000 clones, with roughly 80% observed a single time. A word on this clone: The antigen is not known.

The specimen sequenced was PBMCs. The genes are TRBV15 and TRBJ2-1, with 10 bases lining up with TRBD2. This receptor was obtained from a woman between 35 and 50 years old in good health and CMV-seropositive. Here the CDR3 DNA reads TGTGCCACCAGCACAGAACTAGCGGGACCTTACAATGAGCAGTTCTTC. Its protein product is CATSTELAGPYNEQFF. Variable domain in full (rest from reference TRBV15 and TRBJ2-1): DAMVIQNPRYQVTQFGKPVTLSCSQTLNHNVMYWYQQKSSQAPKLLFHYYDKDFNNEADTPDNFQSRRPNTSFCFLDIRSPGLGDTAMYLCATSTELAGPYNEQFFGPGTRLTVL.